These 25 T cell receptor beta chains came from one sample sequenced in a study of identical twins. MiXCR, run by TCRdb on the 5' RACE reads, gives a single entry per CDR3 protein. The sample lists some 1,700,000 distinct CDR3 sequences; less than 35% were seen once. The sequenced material came from cord blood. The receptors were sampled from a newborn girl in good health.

The chain combines TRBV5-1 with TRBJ2-7; D may be TRBD2 (5 bases). In germline, CDR1 is SGHRS, CDR2 YFSETQ. Trimming removed 1 base at V and 7 bases at J, with 15 bases between. This CDR3 has 14 residues. CDR3 amino acids: CASSLQSGYNEQYF. The CDR3 DNA follows: TGCGCCAGCAGCTTGCAAAGCGGTTACAATGAGCAGTACTTC.

This clonotype was counted a single time. Here the CDR3 DNA reads TGTGCCAGCGGACAGGGGCCACGCACAGATACGCAGTATTTT. Protein: CASGQGPRTDTQYF. The chain couples TRBV27 to TRBJ2-3; 9 bases line up with TRBD1. The CDR3 extends over 14 amino acids. Losses at the gene ends were 8 bases for V and 1 base for J; bases not matched to a gene: 4. Looked up from germline, CDR1 is MNHEY and CDR2 is SMNVEV (reference sequence).

In its sample, this clonotype was seen a few times. V and J are TRBV5-1 and TRBJ1-4; D is unclear. The CDR3 runs 13 residues. The germline gives CDR1 SGHRS, CDR2 YFSETQ. Trimming shortened V by 2 bases and J by 7 bases, and 9 bases separated the two germline ends. The CDR3 sequence: CASSLVTAEKLFF. CDR3 sequence (DNA): TGCGCCAGCAGCTTAGTCACTGCTGAAAAACTGTTTTTT.

This rearrangement joins TRBV19 to TRBJ1-4; D might be TRBD1 (5 bases). Germline values: CDR1 LNHDA, CDR2 SQIVND (reference sequence). The CDR3 runs 14 residues. V dropped 7 bases and J dropped 4 bases, with 13 bases sitting between them. In nucleotides, the CDR3 is TGTGCCAGTAAGAGAACAGGCCTTAATGAAAAACTGTTTTTT. Amino acid sequence: CASKRTGLNEKLFF. The variable domain in full, completed from reference TRBV19 and TRBJ1-4, reads DGGITQSPKYLFRKEGQNVTLSCEQNLNHDAMYWYRQDPGQGLRLIYYSQIVNDFQKGDIAEGYSVSREKKESFPLTVTSAQKNPTAFYLCASKRTGLNEKLFFGSGTQLSVL.

The chain couples TRBV4-2 to TRBJ2-5; D remains ambiguous. The V gene lost 4 bases and the J gene lost 0 bases, with 9 bases spanning the gap. This CDR3 is 14 amino acids long. In germline, CDR1 is LGHNA, CDR2 YNFKEQ. CDR3 DNA: TGTGCCAGCAGCCCTGAACAGTACCAAGAGACCCAGTACTTC. It is translated as CASSPEQYQETQYF.

This clonotype was picked up a small number of times. The chain links TRBV4-1 to TRBJ2-3, with 12 bases aligning to TRBD2. The CDR3 consists of 15 residues. Trimming at V came to 2 bases and at J to 7 bases, leaving 4 bases not matched to a gene. The germline gives CDR1 MGHRA, CDR2 YSYEKL. CDR3 DNA sequence: TGCGCCAGCAGCCAACTAGCGGGGGGGCCGCATACGCAGTATTTT. Its protein product is CASSQLAGGPHTQYF.

Worth noting for this clonotype: The junction and the germline gene differ at one end; a read error may be behind it. The chain joins TRBV5-1 to TRBJ2-7, with TRBD2 identical over 9 bases. From germline, CDR1 is SGHRS and CDR2 YFSETQ. This CDR3 has 16 amino acids. The CDR3 DNA reads TGCGCCAGCAGCTGGGATTCTAGCGGGGTTTCCTACGGGCAGTACTTC. Its protein is CASSWDSSGVSYGQYF.

The rearrangement uses TRBV5-1 and TRBJ2-5; the D gene is possibly TRBD1 (5 bases). The germline V gene has CDR1 SGHRS and CDR2 YFSETQ. CDR3 size: 15 residues. V lost 6 bases, J lost 2 bases, and 17 bases lay in between. The CDR3 DNA follows: TGCGCCAGCACCAATCTATGGGGCGCGCAAGAGACCCAGTACTTC. It yields the protein CASTNLWGAQETQYF.

A few counts support this clonotype. This chain connects TRBV6-5 to TRBJ2-1; a possible D gene is TRBD2 (5 bases). In germline, CDR1 is MNHEY, CDR2 SVGAGI. Trimming took off 7 bases at V and 10 bases at J, with 5 bases between the two ends. The length of the CDR3 is 9 residues. The chain's CDR3 is CASTGEQFF. DNA for the CDR3: TGTGCCAGCACGGGGGAGCAGTTCTTC.

This clonotype was seen repeatedly, ten times or more. The rearrangement joins TRBV29-1 to TRBJ2-7; D unclear. The CDR3 spans 13 residues. The V gene's germline CDR1 is SQVTM and CDR2 ANQGSEA. The V end lost 5 bases, the J end lost 0 bases, and 11 bases lay between the germline ends. In DNA form, the CDR3 reads TGCAGCGTTTCCGACGGACCCTCCTACGAGCAGTACTTC. This gives the protein CSVSDGPSYEQYF.

DNA of the CDR3: TGCAGCGTTGAGGGGGCCGTTACTGAAGCTTTCTTT. It encodes CSVEGAVTEAFF. This sequence joins TRBV29-1 and TRBJ1-1; weak D call: TRBD1 (6 bases). V lost 3 bases and J 5 bases, leaving 10 bases between the germline ends. The CDR3 length is 12 residues. The germline V gene has CDR1 SQVTM and CDR2 ANQGSEA.

This clonotype occurred a few times. V and J are TRBV15 and TRBJ1-2; D gene unclear. V dropped 1 base and J dropped 5 bases, with 20 bases sitting between them. This CDR3 is 17 amino acids long. Germline V lookup: CDR1 LNHNV, CDR2 YYDKDF (reference sequence). CDR3 loop: CATSRALGPGLKYGYTF. CDR3 bases: TGTGCCACCAGCAGAGCCCTGGGTCCGGGCCTGAAGTATGGCTACACCTTC. The full variable domain, rest sourced from reference TRBV15 and TRBJ1-2, is DAMVIQNPRYQVTQFGKPVTLSCSQTLNHNVMYWYQQKSSQAPKLLFHYYDKDFNNEADTPDNFQSRRPNTSFCFLDIRSPGLGDTAMYLCATSRALGPGLKYGYTFGSGTRLTVV.

This chain links TRBV20-1 with TRBJ1-5; maybe TRBD1 (5 bases). In germline, CDR1 is DFQATT, CDR2 SNEGSKA (reference sequence). The CDR3 has 15 residues. V lost 1 base to trimming and J lost 4 bases, with 14 bases between them. CDR3: CSARGGGGENQPQHF. The CDR3 coding sequence is TGCAGTGCTAGAGGGGGGGGAGGGGAGAATCAGCCCCAGCATTTT.

The V call is TRBV7-9, the J call TRBJ1-1, with unresolved D. Between the trimmed V and J ends, which lost 4 bases and 0 bases, there was a span of 15 bases. CDR3 length: 16 amino acids. Germline V gene data show CDR1 as SEHNR and CDR2 as FQNEAQ (reference sequence). The CDR3 bases are TGTGCCAGCAGCTCTCTATCACGAGGGATGAACACTGAAGCTTTCTTT. Translating gives CASSSLSRGMNTEAFF.

V and J are TRBV3-1 and TRBJ1-2, with D possibly being TRBD1 (5 bases). The V end was cut by 1 base, the J end by 8 bases, with 11 bases between. Germline assignment: CDR1 LGHDT and CDR2 YNNKEL (reference sequence). The CDR3 sequence is 13 residues long. In DNA, the CDR3 is TGTGCCAGCAGCCAAGGGGGCGCGAACGGCTACACCTTC. Translation: CASSQGGANGYTF. Using reference TRBV3-1 and TRBJ1-2 for the parts outside the CDR3, the full variable domain is DTAVSQTPKYLVTQMGNDKSIKCEQNLGHDTMYWYKQDSKKFLKIMFSYNNKELIINETVPNRFSPKSPDKAHLNLHINSLELGDSAVYFCASSQGGANGYTFGSGTRLTVV.

The rearrangement uses TRBV24-1 and TRBJ2-5, with D maybe TRBD1 (6 bases). The CDR3 consists of 14 residues. With 3 bases removed from V and 1 base from J, the gap between germline ends came to 8 bases. Germline CDR1 KGHDR, CDR2 SFDVKD. CDR3 DNA sequence: TGTGCCACCAGTGATGGGGGCCGCCAAGAGACCCAGTACTTC. Translation: CATSDGGRQETQYF.

The chain is built from TRBV20-1 and TRBJ2-4, with D possibly being TRBD2 (7 bases). The CDR3 runs 17 residues. Deletions cut 6 bases from V and 0 bases from J, with 21 bases between. Germline CDR1 DFQATT, CDR2 SNEGSKA (reference sequence). For the CDR3, the DNA is TGCAGTGCCCAGGTGGGGGGGCGATTACTAGCCAAAAACATTCAGTACTTC. It is translated as CSAQVGGRLLAKNIQYF.

The V call is TRBV10-3, the J call TRBJ2-3; 11 nucleotides align to TRBD2. The CDR3 has 15 residues. Germline CDR1 reads ENHRY; CDR2 reads SYGVKD. Trimming removed 4 bases from V and 4 bases from J; junction bases left unmatched: 4. The CDR3 DNA reads TGTGCCATCAGTGGCATAGCGGGGGGGCCAGATACGCAGTATTTT. Its translation is CAISGIAGGPDTQYF.

The rearrangement joins TRBV28 to TRBJ2-5; D is perhaps TRBD1 (6 bases). The J call is in doubt because the DNA end fits TRBJ2-7 better. This CDR3 has 13 amino acids. The germline gives CDR1 MDHEN, CDR2 SYDVKM. As DNA, the CDR3 is TGTGCCAGCAGTGGAGGCGGCAGGGGCGAGCAGTACTTC. Translated: CASSGGGRGEQYF.

The chain combines TRBV20-1 with TRBJ2-3; 10 bases are shared with TRBD2. Germline V gene sequence: CDR1 DFQATT, CDR2 SNEGSKA (reference sequence). This CDR3 is built from 16 residues. Trimming took 3 bases from V and 3 from J; bases not matched to a gene: 9. CDR3 protein: CSASGPSGSWTDTQYF. Written as DNA, the CDR3 is TGCAGTGCTAGTGGTCCTAGCGGGAGTTGGACAGATACGCAGTATTTT.

The J gene is TRBJ2-1, the V gene TRBV11-2; D gene uncertain. The CDR3 covers 13 residues. V was cut by 5 bases and J by 12 bases, with 17 bases left in between. Germline V gives CDR1 SGHAT, CDR2 FQNNGV. CDR3: CASSPMTVDVQFF. In DNA form, the CDR3 reads TGTGCCAGCAGCCCCATGACGGTGGATGTGCAGTTCTTC.

Many counts were recorded for this clonotype. V is TRBV25-1 and J is TRBJ2-3; D not resolved. V lost 2 bases, J lost 4 bases, and 4 bases lay in between. Germline V gene sequence: CDR1 MGHDK, CDR2 SYGVNS. CDR3 length equals 12 residues. CDR3 sequence: CASSEVADTQYF. The DNA of the CDR3 is TGTGCCAGCAGTGAAGTTGCAGATACGCAGTATTTT.

The rearrangement uses TRBV20-1 and TRBJ2-5; 7 bases line up with TRBD1. The CDR3 is 13 residues long. From germline, CDR1 is DFQATT and CDR2 SNEGSKA (reference sequence). The V and J ends lost 2 bases and 4 bases, in that order; junction bases with no gene match: 4. The CDR3 nucleotides are TGCAGTGCTAGATTGGACAGGCGAGAGACCCAGTACTTC. Translation gives CSARLDRRETQYF.

The rearrangement joins TRBV5-1 to TRBJ2-4; 8 nucleotides agree with TRBD1. Matching the DNA end better, TRBJ2-7 makes the J call doubtful. Looked up from germline, CDR1 is SGHRS and CDR2 is YFSETQ. The CDR3 totals 16 residues. Written as DNA, the CDR3 is TGCGCCAGCAGCAAAGGACAGGGTAGGGTTTACTCCGAGCAGTACTTC. This encodes CASSKGQGRVYSEQYF.

The gene calls are TRBV7-2 and TRBJ2-4, with 10 bases that match TRBD2. Looked up from germline, CDR1 is SGHTA and CDR2 is FQGNSA. Unmatched junction bases numbered 1, after V lost 2 bases and J lost 0 bases. The CDR3 is 16 residues long. CDR3 region: CASSLSGRVAKNIQYF. CDR3 DNA: TGTGCCAGCAGCTTAAGCGGGAGGGTAGCCAAAAACATTCAGTACTTC.